This T cell receptor (beta chain) was captured in a study of T cell repertoires in cytomegalovirus infection. Turning to the study itself: Carrying CMV and the relevant HLA type showed in public TCR beta signatures. Whole-study results and caveats: Carriage of CMV together with the relevant HLA was identifiable through cumulative public TCR beta family frequency. What dominated the ex vivo response were HLA-C-restricted CMV-specific TCR beta clonotypes.

TCRdb reanalysed the reads using MiXCR and keeps one entry per CDR3 protein. The sample has roughly 280,000 distinct CDR3 sequences; roughly an eighth are singletons. This clonotype was counted between two and nine times. Its target is not known. The CDR3 loop spans 15 amino acids. CDR1 is MNHEY and CDR2 is SVGEGT in the germline V gene. Trimming took 2 bases from V and 4 from J; bases not matched to a gene: 6. Sequencing used PBMCs. This TCR derives from a human donor in good health (CMV status not recorded). Some clones in this sample may be carry-over from other donors' samples. V gene TRBV6-2 or TRBV6-3 combines with J gene TRBJ2-3; 7 bases are a match to TRBD2. The DNA of the CDR3 is TGTGCCAGCAGTTACCGGGAGGTTCTCGCAGATACGCAGTATTTT. It encodes CASSYREVLADTQYF.